This T cell receptor beta chain was observed in a study of blood T cell repertoires in COVID-19. About the study: The United States, Italy and Spain were the sources of the acute and convalescent COVID-19 samples.

Recruits, aged about 18 to 100 years, lived in 20 to 30 US areas. The ends were cut back, 5 bases at V and 3 bases at J, with 16 bases in the middle. CDR3 length: 15 amino acids. Germline CDR1 SEHNR, CDR2 FQNEAQ (reference sequence). Sequenced by immunoSEQ multiplex PCR; TCRdb stores in-frame clones only, minus some. The table shows 150,000 to 200,000 clones, with about 86% occurring only once. The material sequenced was PBMCs or T cells enriched from blood (not recorded which). The receptor was derived from a woman aged 45-59 years in a cohort exposed to, infected with or recovered from COVID-19 (not recorded which). The gene calls are TRBV7-9 and TRBJ1-1; D is ambiguous. CDR3 in DNA: TGTGCCAGCAGCCTTCTCCCCATCCGGGACACTGAAGCTTTCTTT. This sequence encodes CASSLLPIRDTEAFF. Together with reference TRBV7-9 and TRBJ1-1, the CDR3 gives the full variable domain: DTGVSQNPRHKITKRGQNVTFRCDPISEHNRLYWYRQTLGQGPEFLTYFQNEAQLEKSRLLSDRFSAERPKGSFSTLEIQRTEQGDSAMYLCASSLLPIRDTEAFFGQGTRLTVV.